These T cell receptor beta chains were read from a single sample in a study of response to subunit inactivated influenza vaccine. TCRdb analysed the RT-PCR reads with MiXCR anew, one entry per CDR3 protein. The table shows roughly 540,000 distinct CDR3 sequences, with around 25% occurring only once. These data were likewise used in another study, on T cells expressing NK-cell markers.

Source: CD4+ T cells sorted from PBMCs, taken about 12 days after vaccination. The receptors here all came from a man aged 50-59 years who received an inactivated influenza vaccine. CDR3s include the opening cysteine and the closing phenylalanine or tryptophan. A D gene is named only where the DNA matches it firmly. Some rows mark clone size as missing; the rest say once, few, many or name a class of expanded clone.

v_call	clone_size	j_call	d_call	cdr3_nt	cdr3_aa
TRBV18	.	TRBJ1-2	TRBD1	TGTGCCAGCTCAACTCGACAGGGTCCTGGCTACACCTTC	CASSTRQGPGYTF
TRBV28	many	TRBJ2-3	TRBD1	TGTGCCAGCAGTCCGAGGACAGGCCGCACAGATACGCAGTATTTT	CASSPRTGRTDTQYF
TRBV7-9	many	TRBJ1-5	.	TGTGCCAGCAGCTTAGGACAGTACAATCAGCCCCAGCATTTT	CASSLGQYNQPQHF
TRBV5-1	.	TRBJ2-5	.	TGCGCCAGCAGCACTGGACACAGGAGAGAGACCCAGTACTTC	CASSTGHRRETQYF
TRBV12-3/TRBV12-4	many	TRBJ1-1	.	TGTGCCAGCAGTTTACGGGGTGAAGCTTTCTTT	CASSLRGEAFF
TRBV20-1	.	TRBJ1-2	.	TGCAGTGGAAACGAGGGGGTGGTTGGCTACACCTTC	CSGNEGVVGYTF
TRBV30	.	TRBJ2-4	TRBD2	TGTGCCTGGAGGAGCGGGGCGAGAGCCAAAAACATTCAGTACTTC	CAWRSGARAKNIQYF
TRBV20-1	few	TRBJ1-6	.	TGCAGTGCTAGAGAGGACATGAGAACCAGCTCCTATAATTCACCCCTCCACTTT	CSAREDMRTSSYNSPLHF
TRBV21-1	few	TRBJ2-1	.	TGTGCCAGCAGCAAAGTGGTTCGGAGAAATTACAATGAGCAGTTCTTC	CASSKVVRRNYNEQFF
TRBV5-1	few	TRBJ2-3	TRBD2	TGCGCCAGCAGCTCCATAGCGGGAGACCTCACAGATACGCAGTATTTT	CASSSIAGDLTDTQYF
TRBV9	few	TRBJ2-1	.	TGTGCCAGCAGCCCCCAAGCGGGTGTCTACAATGAGCAGTTCTTC	CASSPQAGVYNEQFF
TRBV10-3	few	TRBJ1-2	.	TGTGCCATCAGTGAGTCGGTACGGGGCTATGGCTACACCTTC	CAISESVRGYGYTF
TRBV28	.	TRBJ1-1	.	TGTGCCAGCACCCGAACAGGGAGCCCCGGGGGTTTCTTT	CASTRTGSPGGFF
TRBV7-2	.	TRBJ2-1	.	TGTGCCAGCAGCTTATTATCTAGCGACCTGCGGGGCAATGAGCAGTTCTTC	CASSLLSSDLRGNEQFF
TRBV10-3	few	TRBJ2-1	TRBD1	TGTGCCACCGTCGCGGGGACAGGGTACAATGAGCAGTTCTTC	CATVAGTGYNEQFF
TRBV4-1	few	TRBJ2-3	.	TGCGCCAGCAGCCAAGGGTTCTGGGGGGGCCCTAAAAGGGATACGCAGTATTTT	CASSQGFWGGPKRDTQYF
TRBV29-1	.	TRBJ2-3	TRBD1	TGCAGCGTAACAGGGGGCCCTAGCACAGATACGCAGTATTTT	CSVTGGPSTDTQYF